This TCR beta chain derives from a study of relationships among human T cell subsets. Germline CDR1 reads SGHRS; CDR2 reads YFSETQ. Between the trimmed V and J ends, which lost 1 base and 5 bases, there was a span of 10 bases. The CDR3 covers 14 residues. From mRNA, alpha and beta CDR3 regions were amplified using semiquantitative ARM-PCR. Tagged nested gene-specific primers were used first, then communal superprimers amplified exponentially. TCRdb passed the multiplex PCR reads through MiXCR, listing each CDR3 protein once. The sample lists approximately 15,000 distinct CDR3 sequences; 50% to 75% were seen once. CD4+CD25+ regulatory T cells came from anti-CD25 bead selection of positively selected CD4+ cells.

The chain uses TRBV5-1 and TRBJ1-5, with D possibly matching TRBD1 (5 bases). The receptor was derived from a man aged 35-49 years in good health. The sequenced material came from Tregs sorted from blood. This CDR3 is CASSLRGGDQPQHF. The CDR3 DNA follows: TGCGCCAGCAGCTTGAGGGGAGGGGATCAGCCCCAGCATTTT.